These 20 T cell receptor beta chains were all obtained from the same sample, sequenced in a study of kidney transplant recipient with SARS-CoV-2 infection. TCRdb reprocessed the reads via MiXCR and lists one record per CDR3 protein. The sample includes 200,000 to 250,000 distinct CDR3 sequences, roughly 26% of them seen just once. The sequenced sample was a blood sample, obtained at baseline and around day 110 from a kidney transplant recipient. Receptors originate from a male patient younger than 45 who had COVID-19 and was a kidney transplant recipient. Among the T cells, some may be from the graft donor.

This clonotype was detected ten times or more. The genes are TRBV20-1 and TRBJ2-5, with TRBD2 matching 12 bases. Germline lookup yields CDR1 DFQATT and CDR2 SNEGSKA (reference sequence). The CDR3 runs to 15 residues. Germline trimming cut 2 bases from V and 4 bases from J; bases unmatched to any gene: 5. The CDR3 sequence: CSARMASGGGETQYF. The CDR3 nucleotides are TGCAGTGCTAGAATGGCTAGCGGGGGGGGAGAGACCCAGTACTTC.

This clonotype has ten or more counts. CDR3: CASAKVVPGKTYGYTF. CDR3 sequence (DNA): TGTGCCAGCGCCAAAGTCGTACCAGGAAAGACCTATGGCTACACCTTC. V usage is TRBV5-4 and J usage is TRBJ1-2; D ambiguous. The CDR3 has 16 residues. Trimming left V 7 bases short and J 4 bases short, with 23 bases between. CDR1 is SGHNT, CDR2 YYREEE, per germline (reference sequence).

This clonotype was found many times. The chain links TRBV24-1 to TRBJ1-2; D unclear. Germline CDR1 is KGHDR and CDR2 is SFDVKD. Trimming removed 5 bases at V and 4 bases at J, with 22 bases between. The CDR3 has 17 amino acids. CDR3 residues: CATSAFYSTRKTYGYTF. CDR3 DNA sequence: TGTGCCACCAGTGCCTTCTATAGTACCAGAAAGACCTATGGCTACACCTTC.

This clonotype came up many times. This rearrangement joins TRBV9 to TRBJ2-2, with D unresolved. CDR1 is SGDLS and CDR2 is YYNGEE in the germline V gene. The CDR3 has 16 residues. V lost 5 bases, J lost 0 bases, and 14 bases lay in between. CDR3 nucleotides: TGTGCCAGCAGTGCTGGGTCGTTCGCGAACACCGGGGAGCTGTTTTTT. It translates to CASSAGSFANTGELFF.

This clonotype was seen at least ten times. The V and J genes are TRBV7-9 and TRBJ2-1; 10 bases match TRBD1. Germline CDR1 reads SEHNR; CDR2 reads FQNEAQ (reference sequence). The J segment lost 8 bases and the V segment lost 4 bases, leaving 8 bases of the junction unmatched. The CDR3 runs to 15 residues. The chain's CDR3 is CASSYRTGGRDEQFF. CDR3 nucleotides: TGTGCCAGCAGCTACCGGACAGGGGGGAGGGATGAGCAGTTCTTC.

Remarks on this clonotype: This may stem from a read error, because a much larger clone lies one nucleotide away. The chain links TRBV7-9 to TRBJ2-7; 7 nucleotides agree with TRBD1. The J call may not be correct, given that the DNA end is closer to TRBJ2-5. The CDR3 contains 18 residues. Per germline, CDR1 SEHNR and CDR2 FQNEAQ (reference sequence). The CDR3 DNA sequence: TGTGCCGGCAGCTTAGACCCATACAGGGGAAGTATGCGAGAGACCCAGTACTTC. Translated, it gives CAGSLDPYRGSMRETQYF.

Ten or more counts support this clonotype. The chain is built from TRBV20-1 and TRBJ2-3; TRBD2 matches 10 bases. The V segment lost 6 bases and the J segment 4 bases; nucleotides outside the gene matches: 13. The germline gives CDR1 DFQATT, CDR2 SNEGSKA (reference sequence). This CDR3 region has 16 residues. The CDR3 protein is CSAMARLAGAPDTQYF. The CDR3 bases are TGCAGTGCCATGGCGCGGCTAGCGGGAGCCCCAGATACGCAGTATTTT.

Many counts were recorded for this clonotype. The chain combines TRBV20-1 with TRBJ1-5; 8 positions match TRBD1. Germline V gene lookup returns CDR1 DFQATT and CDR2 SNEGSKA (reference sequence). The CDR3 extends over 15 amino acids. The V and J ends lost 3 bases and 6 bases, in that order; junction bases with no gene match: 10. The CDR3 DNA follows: TGCAGTGCTAGGATACAGGGGGAGGTAGGTCAGCCCCAGCATTTT. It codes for CSARIQGEVGQPQHF.

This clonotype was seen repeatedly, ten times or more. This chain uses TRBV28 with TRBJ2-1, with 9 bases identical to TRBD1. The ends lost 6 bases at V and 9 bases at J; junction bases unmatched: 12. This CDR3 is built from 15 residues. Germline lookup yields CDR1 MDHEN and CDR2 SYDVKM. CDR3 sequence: CASRPQGQGSGEQFF. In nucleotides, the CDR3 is TGTGCCAGCAGGCCTCAGGGACAGGGTAGCGGTGAGCAGTTCTTC.

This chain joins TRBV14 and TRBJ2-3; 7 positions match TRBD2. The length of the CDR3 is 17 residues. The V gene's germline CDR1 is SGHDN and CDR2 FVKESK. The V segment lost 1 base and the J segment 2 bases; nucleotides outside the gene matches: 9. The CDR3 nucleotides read TGTGCCAGCAGCCAAGGCCAAACAGCGGGAAACACAGATACGCAGTATTTT. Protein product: CASSQGQTAGNTDTQYF.

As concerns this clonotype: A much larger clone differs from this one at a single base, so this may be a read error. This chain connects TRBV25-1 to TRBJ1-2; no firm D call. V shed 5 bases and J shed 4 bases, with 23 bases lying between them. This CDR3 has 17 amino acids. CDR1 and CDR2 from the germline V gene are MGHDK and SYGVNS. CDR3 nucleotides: TGTGCCAGCAGTCGGCTCAAAGAACTGGGAGAGACCTATGGCTACACCTTC. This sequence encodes CASSRLKELGETYGYTF.

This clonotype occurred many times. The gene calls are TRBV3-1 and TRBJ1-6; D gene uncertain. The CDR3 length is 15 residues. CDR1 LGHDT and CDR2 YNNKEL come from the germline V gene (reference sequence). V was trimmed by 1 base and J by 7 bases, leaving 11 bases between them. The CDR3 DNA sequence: TGTGCCAGCAGCCAAGTTATACAGCCGAATTCACCCCTCCACTTT. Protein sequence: CASSQVIQPNSPLHF.

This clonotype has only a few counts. The CDR3 DNA is TGCGCCAGCAGCGAAAGATACCTGCCCGGGACAGGGGAACTCTCCTACAATGAGCAGTTCTTC. It yields the protein CASSERYLPGTGELSYNEQFF. The V gene is TRBV4-1, the J gene TRBJ2-1, with 10 bases fitting TRBD1. The junction had 19 bases not matched to a gene; V was cut back by 5 bases and J by 0 bases. CDR1 and CDR2 (germline): MGHRA, YSYEKL. This CDR3 region has 21 residues.

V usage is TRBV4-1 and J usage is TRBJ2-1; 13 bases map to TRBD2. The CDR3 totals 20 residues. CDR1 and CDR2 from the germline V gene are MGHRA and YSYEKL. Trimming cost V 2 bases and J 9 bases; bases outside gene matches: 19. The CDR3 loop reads CASSQILLAGGEVVGGEQFF. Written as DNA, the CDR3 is TGCGCCAGCAGCCAAATCTTACTAGCGGGAGGGGAAGTCGTTGGTGGTGAGCAGTTCTTC.

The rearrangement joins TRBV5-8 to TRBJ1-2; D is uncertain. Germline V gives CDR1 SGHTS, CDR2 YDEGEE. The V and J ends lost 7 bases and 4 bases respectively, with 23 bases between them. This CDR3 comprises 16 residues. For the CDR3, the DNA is TGTGCCAGCCTTCAGGCTCATCCACGAAAGACCTATGGCTACACCTTC. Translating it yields CASLQAHPRKTYGYTF.

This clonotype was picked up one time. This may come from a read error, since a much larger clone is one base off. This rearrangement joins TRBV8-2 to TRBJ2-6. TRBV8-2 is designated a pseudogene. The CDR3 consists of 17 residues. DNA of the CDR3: TGTGGCAGGCCTTTGAGGATAACACAAAATCGGGCCAACGTCCTGACTTTC. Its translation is CGRPLRITQNRANVLTF.

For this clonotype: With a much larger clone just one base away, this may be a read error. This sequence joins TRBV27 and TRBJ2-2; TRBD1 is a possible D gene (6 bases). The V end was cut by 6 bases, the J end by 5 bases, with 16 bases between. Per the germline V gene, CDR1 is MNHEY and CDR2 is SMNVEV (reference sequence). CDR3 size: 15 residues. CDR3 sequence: CASSLGGSLTGELFF. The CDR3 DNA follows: TGTGCCAGCAGCCTAGGGGGAAGCTTGACCGGGGAGCTGTTTTTT.

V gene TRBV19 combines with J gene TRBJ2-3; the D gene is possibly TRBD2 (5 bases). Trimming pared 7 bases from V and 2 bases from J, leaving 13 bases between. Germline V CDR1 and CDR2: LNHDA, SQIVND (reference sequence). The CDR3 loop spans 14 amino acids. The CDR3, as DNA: TGTGCCAGTACCAAGGCGACTAACACAGATACGCAGTATTTT. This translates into CASTKATNTDTQYF.

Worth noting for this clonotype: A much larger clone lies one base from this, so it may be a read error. The CDR3 protein is CASSWDGPAENTGELFF. DNA of the CDR3: TGTGCCAGCAGTTGGGATGGACCAGCGGAAAACACCGGGGAGCTGTTTTTT. The rearrangement links TRBV12-3 or TRBV12-4 to TRBJ2-2, with D possibly matching TRBD2 (5 bases). The CDR3 is made up of 17 amino acids. V was clipped by 4 bases and J by 2 bases, with 17 bases between them.

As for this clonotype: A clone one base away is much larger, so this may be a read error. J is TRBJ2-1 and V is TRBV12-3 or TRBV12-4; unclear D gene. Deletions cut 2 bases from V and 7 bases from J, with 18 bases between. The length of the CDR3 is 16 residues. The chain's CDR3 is CASSLRRPLPGNEQFF. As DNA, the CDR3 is TGTGCCAGCAGTTTAAGGCGGCCCCTACCCGGTAATGAGCAGTTCTTC.